Given below is one T cell receptor beta chain in context. The antigen it binds to is not known. Base qualities were left out, and no much larger clone turns up one base away. CDR1 MRHNA and CDR2 SNTAGT were looked up in the germline V gene. The CDR3 goes from the cysteine to the phenylalanine over 11 residues. The CDR3 DNA has 33 bases and is translated from base 1. Between the V and J ends, shortened by 4 bases and 7 bases respectively, the junction contains 7 bases. The time point label of this sample denotes: patch test 2, 6 weeks after DPC sensitization. The treatment or condition label for this specimen denotes: therapeutic diphenylcyclopropenone sensitization with weekly scalp DPC. Blood at each patch-test visit was drawn before the patch test was applied. Eligible patients were aged 18 to 70, diagnosed with alopecia, deemed suitable for DPC therapy, and excluded if pregnant. Total RNA was extracted from unfractionated whole blood collected in Tempus Blood RNA tubes.

Receptor amplification or capture employed RACE. Sequencing relied on a NextSeq 500. Library preparation attached unique molecular identifiers to individual cDNA molecules for quantitative, reproducible TCR counting. For every blood RNA sample, sequencing covered both the TCR alpha and TCR beta chains. As for how the authors treated the data: Samples had a median of about 90,000 TCRs, with a range from about 23,224 to 750,000. The Decombinator software suite was used to annotate V, J and CDR3 in the TCR reads. Every sample was subsampled to the same number of TCRs (28,000) for the PS versus PT1 abundance plots. TCRs were defined as expanded if absent before sensitization and observed at least eight times at the 2-week time point. In TCRdb, the public reads were trimmed at Q25 with fastp and aligned with MiXCR, with productive beta chains retained. Each CDR3 protein gets just one entry, which takes the most common genes and DNA from the rows behind it. The V and J calls come from TCRdb's annotation, not from the publication. Within this sample are tens of thousands of distinct CDR3 sequences, with less than 11% of them counted one time only. The ten most abundant clones make up around 5% of the sample.

The data stem from a study of human T cells and chemical hapten exposure (dated by TCRdb to about 2021). About the full investigation: For sensitization, 2% DPC in acetone was applied to a 2 cm by 2 cm area of upper inner arm skin. Patch testing on the upper back used Finn chambers containing 0.01% DPC, with scoring done after 6 days according to International Contact Dermatitis Research Group standards. Blood for TCR sequencing was provided by twenty-nine alopecia patients at one to four time points (pre-sensitization, 2, 6 and 24 weeks). The patient cohort, mostly female, included alopecia areata with under or over 50% scalp involvement, alopecia totalis and alopecia universalis. Blood samples were taken from patients before sensitization (week 0) and at 2, 6 and about 24 weeks after DPC sensitization. In alopecia patients, the study followed how the peripheral blood TCR repertoire changed in vivo over primary and secondary sensitization to diphenylcyclopropenone (DPC), a hapten. Throughout the roughly 24-week study period, patients were also given weekly therapeutic DPC doses on the scalp. Libraries were pooled for sequencing, and per-sample TCR yields varied mainly because of small differences in library volumes within the pool. The investigation overall reported the following: DPC sensitization did not change how many TCRs were above 1 in 1000 frequency, and no evidence was found of alterations in global repertoire structure. Patch test score was positively correlated with the number of PT1 expanded TCRs, with significance at thresholds 8, 16 and 32 but not at 4. Because all patients had alopecia, a presumed autoimmune disease, the immune response of the patients might differ from that of healthy individuals. Expanded TCRs formed significantly more large CDR3 similarity clusters than pre-sensitization or healthy control sets, consistent with antigen-driven responses. Repeated subsampling changed both the strength of the expansion versus patch-test correlation and the threshold at which that correlation became significant.

The sample was whole blood, taken in connection with sensitization to the hapten diphenylcyclopropenone (DPC). This clonotype was sampled from a woman aged 45-59 years with alopecia areata. Some clones in this sample may be carry-over from other donors' samples. The chain is made from TRBV6-4 and TRBJ1-2; the D gene cannot be resolved reliably. In nucleotides, the sequence is TGTGCCAGCAGTGGAGGGAGTGGCTACACCTTC. It translates to CASSGGSGYTF.